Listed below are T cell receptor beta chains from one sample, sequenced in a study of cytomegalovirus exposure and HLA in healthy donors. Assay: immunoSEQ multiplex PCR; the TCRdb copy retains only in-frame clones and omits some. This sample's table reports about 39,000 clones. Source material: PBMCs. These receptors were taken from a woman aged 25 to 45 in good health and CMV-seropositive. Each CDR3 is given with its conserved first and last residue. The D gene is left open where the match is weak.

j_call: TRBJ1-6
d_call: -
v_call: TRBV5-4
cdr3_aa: CASSSELVGGSPLHF
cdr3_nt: TGTGCCAGCAGCTCGGAGTTGGTTGGTGGTTCACCCCTCCACTTT

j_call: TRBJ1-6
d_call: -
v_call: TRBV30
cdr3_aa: CAWSDAGNSPLHF
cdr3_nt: TGTGCCTGGAGTGACGCGGGCAATTCACCCCTCCACTTT

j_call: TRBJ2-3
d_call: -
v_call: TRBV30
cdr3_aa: CAWSVVPGVDTQYF
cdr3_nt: TGTGCCTGGAGTGTGGTCCCCGGGGTAGATACGCAGTATTTT

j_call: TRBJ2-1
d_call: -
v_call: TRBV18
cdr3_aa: CASSPPARASDEQFF
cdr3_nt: TGTGCCAGCTCACCACCCGCCCGGGCTAGCGATGAGCAGTTCTTC

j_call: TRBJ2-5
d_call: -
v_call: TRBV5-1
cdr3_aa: CASSTSRTQYF
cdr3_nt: TGCGCCAGCAGCACATCCAGGACCCAGTACTTC

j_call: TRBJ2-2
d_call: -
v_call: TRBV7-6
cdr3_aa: CASSSELGTNTGELFF
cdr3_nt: TGTGCCAGCAGCTCAGAACTAGGGACGAACACCGGGGAGCTGTTTTTT

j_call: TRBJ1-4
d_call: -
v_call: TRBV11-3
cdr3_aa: CASSFGRGVGARTNEKLFF
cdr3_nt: TGTGCCAGCAGCTTCGGACGGGGGGTCGGGGCTCGAACTAATGAAAAACTGTTTTTT

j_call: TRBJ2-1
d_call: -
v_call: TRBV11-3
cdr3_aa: CASSLLAGTLNEQFF
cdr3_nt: TGTGCCAGCAGCTTGCTAGCCGGGACTCTAAATGAGCAGTTCTTC

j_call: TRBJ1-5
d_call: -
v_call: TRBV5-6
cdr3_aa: CASSSWGELQPQHF
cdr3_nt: TGTGCCAGCAGCTCTTGGGGGGAACTTCAGCCCCAGCATTTT

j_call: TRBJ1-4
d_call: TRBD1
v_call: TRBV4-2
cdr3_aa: CASSLKGSGQATNEKLFF
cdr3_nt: TGTGCCAGCAGCCTCAAAGGGAGTGGACAGGCAACTAATGAAAAACTGTTTTTT

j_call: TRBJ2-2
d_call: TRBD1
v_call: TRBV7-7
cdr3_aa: CAYRGVGGELFF
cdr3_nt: TGTGCTTACAGGGGTGTTGGCGGGGAGCTGTTTTTT

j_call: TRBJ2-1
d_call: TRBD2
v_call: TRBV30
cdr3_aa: CAWSVPLAGDNNEQFF
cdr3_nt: TGTGCCTGGAGTGTGCCGCTAGCGGGGGACAACAATGAGCAGTTCTTC

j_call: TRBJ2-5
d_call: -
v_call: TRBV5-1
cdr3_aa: CASSRMTGTGGGEQYF
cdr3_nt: TGCGCCAGCAGCCGAATGACCGGGACAGGAGGGGGGGAGCAGTACTTC

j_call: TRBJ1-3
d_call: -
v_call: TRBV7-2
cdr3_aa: CASSPRGGAGNTIYF
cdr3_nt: TGTGCCAGCAGCCCCCGGGGGGGGGCGGGCAACACCATATATTTT

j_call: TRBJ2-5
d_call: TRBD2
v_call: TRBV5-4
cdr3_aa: CASSRGVVQETQYF
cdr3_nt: TGTGCCAGCAGCCGGGGGGTGGTACAAGAGACCCAGTACTTC

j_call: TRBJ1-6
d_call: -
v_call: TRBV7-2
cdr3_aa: CASSALGLKGSPLHF
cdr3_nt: TGTGCCAGCAGCGCCCTAGGACTGAAGGGTTCACCCCTCCACTTT

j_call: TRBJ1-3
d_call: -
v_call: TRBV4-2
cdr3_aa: CASSQKIETISGNTIYF
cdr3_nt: TGTGCCAGCAGCCAGAAGATAGAAACTATCTCTGGAAACACCATATATTTT

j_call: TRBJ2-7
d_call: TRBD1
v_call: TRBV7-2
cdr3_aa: CASSLEGTVPYEQYF
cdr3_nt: TGTGCCAGCAGCTTAGAAGGGACAGTACCCTACGAGCAGTACTTC

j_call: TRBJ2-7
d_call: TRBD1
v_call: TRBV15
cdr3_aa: CATRDSQAYEQYF
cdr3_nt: TGTGCCACTCGGGACAGCCAGGCCTACGAGCAGTACTTC

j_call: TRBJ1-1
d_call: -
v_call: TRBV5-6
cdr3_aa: CASSVSSGEGAFF
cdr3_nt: TGTGCCAGCAGCGTAAGTTCGGGTGAAGGAGCTTTCTTT

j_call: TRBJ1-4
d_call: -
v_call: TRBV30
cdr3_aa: CAWSVQQGRKLFF
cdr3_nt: TGTGCCTGGAGTGTCCAACAGGGTCGAAAACTGTTTTTT

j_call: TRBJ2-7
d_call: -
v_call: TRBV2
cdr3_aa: CASSEHGGAYEQYF
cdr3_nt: TGTGCCAGCAGTGAACACGGGGGTGCATACGAGCAGTACTTC

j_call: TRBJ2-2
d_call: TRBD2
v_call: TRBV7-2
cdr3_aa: CASSSDRLAGSTGELFF
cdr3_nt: TGTGCCAGCAGCTCCGATCGACTAGCGGGTTCCACCGGGGAGCTGTTTTTT

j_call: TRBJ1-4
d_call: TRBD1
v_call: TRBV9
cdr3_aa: CASSPGQGAEKLFF
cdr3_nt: TGTGCCAGCAGCCCAGGACAGGGGGCTGAAAAACTGTTTTTT

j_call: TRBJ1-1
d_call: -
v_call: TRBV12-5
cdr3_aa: CASGLGGHTEAFF
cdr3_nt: TGTGCTAGTGGTTTGGGGGGGCACACTGAAGCTTTCTTT

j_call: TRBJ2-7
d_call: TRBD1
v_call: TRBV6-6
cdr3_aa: CASRGGTGVYEQYF
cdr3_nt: TGTGCCAGCAGAGGGGGGACAGGGGTATACGAGCAGTACTTC

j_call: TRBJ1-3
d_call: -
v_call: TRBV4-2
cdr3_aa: CASSQDRGQPDSGNTIYF
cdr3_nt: TGTGCCAGCAGCCAAGATCGCGGACAGCCGGACTCTGGAAACACCATATATTTT

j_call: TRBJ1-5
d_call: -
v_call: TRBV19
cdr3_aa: CASSSGNQPQHF
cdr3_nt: TGTGCCAGTAGTTCCGGGAATCAGCCCCAGCATTTT

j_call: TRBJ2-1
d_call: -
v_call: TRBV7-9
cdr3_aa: CASSSRGTPFEQFF
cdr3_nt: TGTGCCAGCAGCTCCCGCGGGACTCCGTTCGAGCAGTTCTTC

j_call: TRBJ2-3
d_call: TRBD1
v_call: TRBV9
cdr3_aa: CASSVETGGLTDTQYF
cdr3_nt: TGTGCCAGCAGCGTAGAAACAGGGGGCCTTACAGATACGCAGTATTTT

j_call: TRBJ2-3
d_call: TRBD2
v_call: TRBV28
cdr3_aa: CASSRLAGATDTQYF
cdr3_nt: TGTGCCAGCAGTCGACTAGCGGGGGCAACAGATACGCAGTATTTT

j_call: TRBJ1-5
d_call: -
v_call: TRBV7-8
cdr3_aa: CASSLVVSGEQPQHF
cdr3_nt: TGTGCCAGCAGCTTAGTTGTCTCGGGGGAACAGCCCCAGCATTTT

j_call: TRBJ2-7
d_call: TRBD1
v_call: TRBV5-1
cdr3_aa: CASSPDRGTYEQYF
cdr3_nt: TGCGCCAGCAGCCCGGACAGGGGCACCTACGAGCAGTACTTC

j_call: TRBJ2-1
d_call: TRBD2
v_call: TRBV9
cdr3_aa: CASSTTSVNEQFF
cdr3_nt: TGTGCCAGCAGCACGACTAGCGTCAATGAGCAGTTCTTC

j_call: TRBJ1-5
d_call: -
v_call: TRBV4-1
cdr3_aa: CASSAQQAGQPQHF
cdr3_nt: TGCGCCAGCAGCGCTCAGCAGGCGGGACAGCCCCAGCATTTT

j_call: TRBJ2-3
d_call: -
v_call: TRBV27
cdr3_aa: CASSPNGGRVDTQYF
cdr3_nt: TGTGCCAGCAGTCCCAACGGGGGGCGGGTAGATACGCAGTATTTT

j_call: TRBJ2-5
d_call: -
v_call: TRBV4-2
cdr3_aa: CASSQDRVGVRLETQYF
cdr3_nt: TGTGCCAGCAGCCAAGATCGGGTCGGGGTGCGGTTAGAGACCCAGTACTTC

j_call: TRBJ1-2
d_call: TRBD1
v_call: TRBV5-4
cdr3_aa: CASTRGGTVYGYTF
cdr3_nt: TGTGCCAGCACCCGGGGGGGGACAGTTTATGGCTACACCTTC

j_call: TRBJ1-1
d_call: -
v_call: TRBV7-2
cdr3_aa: CASSLDRDTEAFF
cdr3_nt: TGTGCCAGCAGCTTAGACAGGGACACTGAAGCTTTCTTT

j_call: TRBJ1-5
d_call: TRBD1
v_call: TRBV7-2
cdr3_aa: CASSSTGGAGQPQHF
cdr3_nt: TGTGCCAGCAGCTCGACAGGGGGCGCAGGGCAGCCCCAGCATTTT

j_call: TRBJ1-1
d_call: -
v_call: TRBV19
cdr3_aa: CASSIQGEVTEAFF
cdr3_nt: TGTGCCAGTAGTATACAGGGTGAGGTCACTGAAGCTTTCTTT

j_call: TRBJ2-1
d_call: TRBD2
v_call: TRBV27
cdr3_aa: CASSYTSGGYNEQFF
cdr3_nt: TGTGCCAGCAGTTACACTAGCGGGGGCTACAATGAGCAGTTCTTC

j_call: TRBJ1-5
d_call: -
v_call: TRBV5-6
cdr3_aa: CASTSGGGSQPQHF
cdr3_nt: TGTGCCAGCACCTCTGGGGGAGGGAGCCAGCCCCAGCATTTT

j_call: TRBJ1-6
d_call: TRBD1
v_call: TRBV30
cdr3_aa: CAWGSGTAVGSLHF
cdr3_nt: TGTGCCTGGGGATCCGGGACAGCCGTAGGGTCCCTCCACTTT

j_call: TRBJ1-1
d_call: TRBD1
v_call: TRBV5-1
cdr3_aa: CASSLSTGPNTEAFF
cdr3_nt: TGCGCCAGCAGCCTTTCGACAGGGCCGAACACTGAAGCTTTCTTT

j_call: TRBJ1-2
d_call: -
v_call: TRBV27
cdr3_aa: CASSPGGSNYGYTF
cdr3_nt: TGTGCCAGCAGCCCTGGGGGCTCTAACTATGGCTACACCTTC

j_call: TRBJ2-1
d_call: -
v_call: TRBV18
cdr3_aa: CASSRLAGYNEQFF
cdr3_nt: TGTGCCAGCTCACGCCTAGCAGGCTACAATGAGCAGTTCTTC

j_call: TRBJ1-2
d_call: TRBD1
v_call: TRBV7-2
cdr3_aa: CASSFNDRGLGYTF
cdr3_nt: TGTGCCAGCAGCTTTAATGACAGGGGGCTTGGCTACACCTTC

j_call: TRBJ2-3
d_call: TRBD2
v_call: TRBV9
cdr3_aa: CASSSGTSGGIDTQYF
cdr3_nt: TGTGCCAGCAGCAGCGGGACTAGCGGGGGGATTGATACGCAGTATTTT

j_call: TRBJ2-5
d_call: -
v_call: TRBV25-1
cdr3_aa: CASSEYPSAPQYF
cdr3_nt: TGTGCCAGCAGTGAATACCCTAGCGCCCCCCAGTACTTC

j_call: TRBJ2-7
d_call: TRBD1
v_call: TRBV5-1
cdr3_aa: CASSSGQAEQYF
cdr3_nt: TGCGCCAGCAGCTCCGGACAGGCCGAGCAGTACTTC

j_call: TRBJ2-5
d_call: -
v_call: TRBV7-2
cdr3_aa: CASSLGQQETQYF
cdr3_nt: TGTGCCAGCAGCTTAGGCCAGCAAGAGACCCAGTACTTC

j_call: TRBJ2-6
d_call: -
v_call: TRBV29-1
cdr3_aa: CSALARDTVSGANVLTF
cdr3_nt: TGCAGCGCCCTTGCGAGGGACACTGTCTCTGGGGCCAACGTCCTGACTTTC

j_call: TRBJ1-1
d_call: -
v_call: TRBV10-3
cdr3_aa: CATFPSLNTEAFF
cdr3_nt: TGTGCCACCTTCCCCTCCTTGAACACTGAAGCTTTCTTT

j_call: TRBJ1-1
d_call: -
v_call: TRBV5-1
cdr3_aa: CASSHSGNTEAFF
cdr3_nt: TGCGCCAGCAGCCATTCAGGGAACACTGAAGCTTTCTTT

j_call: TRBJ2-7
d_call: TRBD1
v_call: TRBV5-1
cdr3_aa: CASSFTLGTGGYEQYF
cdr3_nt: TGCGCCAGCAGCTTTACCCTCGGGACAGGGGGATACGAGCAGTACTTC

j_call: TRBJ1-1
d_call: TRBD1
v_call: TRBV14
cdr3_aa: CASSQWFGQGLMNTEAFF
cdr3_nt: TGTGCCAGCAGCCAATGGTTTGGACAGGGGTTGATGAACACTGAAGCTTTCTTT

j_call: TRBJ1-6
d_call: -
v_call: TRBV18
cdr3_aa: CASSPLSGSNSPLHF
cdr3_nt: TGTGCCAGCTCACCACTCTCCGGGTCTAATTCACCCCTCCACTTT

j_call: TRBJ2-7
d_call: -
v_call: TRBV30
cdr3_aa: CAWSEGVGSYEQYF
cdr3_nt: TGTGCCTGGAGTGAGGGGGTGGGATCCTACGAGCAGTACTTC

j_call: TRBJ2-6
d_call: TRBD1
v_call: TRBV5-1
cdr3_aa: CASSTGQGAGGANVLTF
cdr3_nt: TGCGCCAGCAGCACGGGACAGGGGGCAGGAGGGGCCAACGTCCTGACTTTC